These 16 T cell receptor beta chains share one sample of origin, sequenced in a study of PD-L1 blockade in urothelial cancer. TCRdb keeps only in-frame clones here, not all; method: immunoSEQ multiplex PCR. The data show about 43,000 clones, approximately 90% seen once. Sequences were derived from PBMCs, sampled around atezolizumab (anti-PD-L1) treatment. The source is an older woman with urothelial cancer.

The genes are TRBV9 and TRBJ2-3; TRBD2 might be the D (6 bases). Germline CDR1 SGDLS, CDR2 YYNGEE. Trimming removed 1 base from V and 4 bases from J, with 16 bases in between. This CDR3 has 16 residues. CDR3 region: CASSVFGGIVADTQYF. In DNA form, the CDR3 reads TGTGCCAGCAGCGTATTTGGCGGGATAGTCGCAGATACGCAGTATTTT.

This clone has at least ten counts. The chain employs TRBV7-9 and TRBJ1-1; no reliable D call. The CDR3 has 14 residues. Germline CDR1 is SEHNR and CDR2 is FQNEAQ (reference sequence). Trimming stripped 5 bases from V and 6 bases from J, with 16 bases between. The DNA of the CDR3 is TGTGCCAGCAGCCGCCATCGACATAAATCTGAAGCTTTCTTT. Encoded protein: CASSRHRHKSEAFF.

This sequence joins TRBV7-2 and TRBJ1-1; 7 nucleotides agree with TRBD1. The CDR3 runs to 15 residues. Germline V lookup: CDR1 SGHTA, CDR2 FQGNSA. V was pared by 5 bases and J by 4 bases, with 10 bases of the junction left unmatched. CDR3 bases: TGTGCCAGCAGCCCCGCCCCCCAGGGGGGCACTGAAGCTTTCTTT. Its protein product is CASSPAPQGGTEAFF.

V usage is TRBV2 and J usage is TRBJ1-1, with unresolved D. Germline V gene sequence: CDR1 SNHLY, CDR2 FYNNEI. V was pared by 6 bases and J by 1 base, with 9 bases between. The CDR3 runs to 13 residues. CDR3 loop: CASSGERNTEAFF. CDR3 nucleotides: TGTGCCAGCAGCGGGGAGAGGAACACTGAAGCTTTCTTT.

This rearrangement joins TRBV9 to TRBJ2-3, with 7 bases matching TRBD2. This CDR3 has 16 amino acids. CDR1 is SGDLS, CDR2 YYNGEE, per germline. The junction had 10 bases not matched to a gene; V was cut back by 4 bases and J by 2 bases. In DNA, the CDR3 is TGTGCCAGCAGCCAATATGCGGGGGTTACCACAGATACGCAGTATTTT. Its protein product is CASSQYAGVTTDTQYF.

The chain is built from TRBV7-6 and TRBJ2-2; possibly TRBD1 for D (6 bases). Trimming took off 5 bases at V and 5 bases at J, with 27 bases between the two ends. Germline assignment: CDR1 SGHVS and CDR2 FNYEAQ. The CDR3 runs 19 residues. The CDR3 nucleotides are TGTGCCAGCAGCGCGCCAGGGGTCTGGGGCAGCACAGGGACCGGGGAGCTGTTTTTT. Protein sequence: CASSAPGVWGSTGTGELFF.

The gene calls are TRBV15 and TRBJ1-6, with D possibly matching TRBD1 (5 bases). The CDR3 contains 15 residues. Germline V gene data show CDR1 as LNHNV and CDR2 as YYDKDF (reference sequence). V lost 4 bases, J lost 7 bases, and 14 bases lay in between. CDR3 in amino acids: CATSNRGTANSPLHF. As DNA, the CDR3 is TGTGCCACCAGCAATCGCGGGACTGCAAATTCACCCCTCCACTTT. Full variable domain (missing parts from reference TRBV15 and TRBJ1-6): DAMVIQNPRYQVTQFGKPVTLSCSQTLNHNVMYWYQQKSSQAPKLLFHYYDKDFNNEADTPDNFQSRRPNTSFCFLDIRSPGLGDTAMYLCATSNRGTANSPLHFGNGTRLTVT.

The CDR3 reads CASATTGNTEAFF. The CDR3 DNA follows: TGTGCCAGCGCAACGACAGGAAACACTGAAGCTTTCTTT. The chain joins TRBV18 to TRBJ1-1; possibly TRBD1 for D (6 bases). The germline CDR1 and CDR2 sequences are KGHSH and LQKENI. There are 13 residues in the CDR3. Trimming took off 8 bases at V and 2 bases at J, with 12 bases between the two ends.

Here the CDR3 reads CASMVSQGEETQYF. CDR3 sequence (DNA): TGTGCCAGCATGGTATCTCAGGGGGAAGAGACCCAGTACTTC. V and J are TRBV2 and TRBJ2-5; 7 positions agree with TRBD1. This CDR3 has 14 residues. From germline, CDR1 is SNHLY and CDR2 FYNNEI. With V trimmed by 7 bases and J by 3 bases, 8 bases remained unmatched.

V usage is TRBV5-1 and J usage is TRBJ2-4, with D perhaps TRBD1 (6 bases). V dropped 0 bases and J dropped 0 bases, with 13 bases sitting between them. Germline CDR1 and CDR2: SGHRS and YFSETQ. There are 17 residues in the CDR3. The CDR3 DNA reads TGCGCCAGCAGCTTGGTCAAGACAGGTCTAGCCAAAAACATTCAGTACTTC. Amino acids: CASSLVKTGLAKNIQYF.

The chain links TRBV27 to TRBJ2-1; 11 bases are shared with TRBD1. Germline lookup yields CDR1 MNHEY and CDR2 SMNVEV (reference sequence). V was clipped by 5 bases and J by 4 bases; unmatched bases: 7. The CDR3 sequence is 16 residues long. The CDR3 coding sequence is TGTGCCAGCAGTCTCTCGGGGACAGGGGGATACAATGAGCAGTTCTTC. It codes for CASSLSGTGGYNEQFF.

This clone was seen just once. The V call is TRBV7-9, the J call TRBJ2-7, with 11 bases that match TRBD2. Trimming at V came to 1 base and at J to 3 bases, leaving 11 bases not matched to a gene. This CDR3 has 18 residues. CDR1 is SEHNR and CDR2 is FQNEAQ in the germline V gene (reference sequence). The CDR3 is CASSLVALAGGPFYEQYF. DNA for the CDR3: TGTGCCAGCAGCTTAGTTGCGTTAGCGGGAGGGCCCTTCTACGAGCAGTACTTC.

This sequence joins TRBV19 and TRBJ1-2; D is unresolved. The length of the CDR3 is 15 residues. Trimming shortened V by 3 bases and J by 3 bases, and 14 bases separated the two germline ends. CDR1 is LNHDA, CDR2 SQIVND, per germline (reference sequence). The CDR3, as DNA: TGTGCCAGTAGTATGGGAGACACTCCATACTATGGCTACACCTTC. This gives the protein CASSMGDTPYYGYTF.

The chain combines TRBV2 with TRBJ2-3; 7 bases fit TRBD2. The CDR3 runs 15 residues. The germline gives CDR1 SNHLY, CDR2 FYNNEI. Trimming at V came to 6 bases and at J to 1 base, leaving 7 bases not matched to a gene. The CDR3 DNA sequence: TGTGCCAGCAGGCAATGGGGAGGGGGCACAGATACGCAGTATTTT. Translating gives CASRQWGGGTDTQYF.

The chain links TRBV29-1 to TRBJ2-3; D is undetermined. The CDR3 runs to 15 residues. CDR1 is SQVTM, CDR2 ANQGSEA, per germline. V was shortened by 1 base and J by 6 bases, with 17 bases between the two germline ends. This CDR3 reads CSVEVLRNRVDTQYF. Written as DNA, the CDR3 is TGCAGCGTTGAAGTCTTGCGGAACCGGGTGGATACGCAGTATTTT.

The chain uses TRBV7-9 and TRBJ1-5; perhaps TRBD1 as D (5 bases). CDR1 SEHNR and CDR2 FQNEAQ come from the germline V gene (reference sequence). Between the trimmed V and J ends, which lost 9 bases and 4 bases, there was a span of 7 bases. The CDR3 contains 11 residues. The CDR3 coding sequence is TGTGCCAGTCAGGGAAATCAGCCCCAGCATTTT. Encoded protein: CASQGNQPQHF.